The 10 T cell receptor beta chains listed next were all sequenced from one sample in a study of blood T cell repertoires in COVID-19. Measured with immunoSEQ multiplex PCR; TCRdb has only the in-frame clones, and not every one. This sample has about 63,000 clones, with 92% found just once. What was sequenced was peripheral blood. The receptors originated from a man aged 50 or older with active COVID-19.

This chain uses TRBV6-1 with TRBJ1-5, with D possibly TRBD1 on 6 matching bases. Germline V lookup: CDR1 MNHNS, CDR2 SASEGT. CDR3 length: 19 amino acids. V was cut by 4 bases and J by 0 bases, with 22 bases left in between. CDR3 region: CASSARNRGGSLSNQPQHF. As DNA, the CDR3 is TGTGCCAGCAGTGCACGAAACCGGGGGGGCTCGCTTAGCAATCAGCCCCAGCATTTT.

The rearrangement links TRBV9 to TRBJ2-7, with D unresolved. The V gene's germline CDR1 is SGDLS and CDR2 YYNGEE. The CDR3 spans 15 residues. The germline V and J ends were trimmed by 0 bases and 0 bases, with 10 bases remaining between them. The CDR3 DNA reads TGTGCCAGCAGCGTAGGGCCCCAAACCTCCTACGAGCAGTACTTC. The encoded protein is CASSVGPQTSYEQYF.

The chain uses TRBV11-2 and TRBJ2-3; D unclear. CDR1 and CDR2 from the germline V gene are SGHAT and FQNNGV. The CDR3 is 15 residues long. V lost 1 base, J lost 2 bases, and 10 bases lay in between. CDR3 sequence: CASSLGRVNTDTQYF. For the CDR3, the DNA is TGTGCCAGCAGCTTAGGTCGAGTTAACACAGATACGCAGTATTTT.

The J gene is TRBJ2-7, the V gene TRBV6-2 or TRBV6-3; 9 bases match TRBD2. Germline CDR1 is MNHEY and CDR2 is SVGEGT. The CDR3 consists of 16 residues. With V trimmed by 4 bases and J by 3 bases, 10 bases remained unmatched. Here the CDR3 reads CASSSLTSGALYEQYF. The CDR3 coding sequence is TGTGCCAGCAGTTCCCTGACTAGCGGAGCCCTCTACGAGCAGTACTTC.

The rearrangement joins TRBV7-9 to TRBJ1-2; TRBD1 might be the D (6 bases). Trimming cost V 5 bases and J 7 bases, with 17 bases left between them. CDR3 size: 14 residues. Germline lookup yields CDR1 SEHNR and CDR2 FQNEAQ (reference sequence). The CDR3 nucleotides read TGTGCCAGCAGCCCTTACAGGGCCGTGGGTGGCTACACCTTC. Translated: CASSPYRAVGGYTF.

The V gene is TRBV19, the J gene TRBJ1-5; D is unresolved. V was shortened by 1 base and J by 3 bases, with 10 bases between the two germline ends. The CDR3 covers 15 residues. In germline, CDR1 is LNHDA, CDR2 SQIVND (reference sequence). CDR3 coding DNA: TGTGCCAGTAGTATAGGGGTGGAGTCCAATCAGCCCCAGCATTTT. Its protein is CASSIGVESNQPQHF.

CDR3 sequence (DNA): TGTGCCAGCAGCGTTTCTAGCACAGCCGCTTCTGGAAACACCATATATTTT. As protein: CASSVSSTAASGNTIYF. The V and J genes are TRBV9 and TRBJ1-3, with unresolved D. CDR1 SGDLS and CDR2 YYNGEE come from the germline V gene. The V end was cut by 2 bases, the J end by 1 base, with 16 bases between. The CDR3 is 17 residues long.

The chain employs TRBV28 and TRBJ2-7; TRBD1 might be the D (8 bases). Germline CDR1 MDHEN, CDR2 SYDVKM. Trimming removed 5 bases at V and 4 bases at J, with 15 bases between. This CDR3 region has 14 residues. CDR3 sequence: CASSTPQGGYEQYF. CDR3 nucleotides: TGTGCCAGCAGTACCCCACAGGGGGGGTACGAGCAGTACTTC.

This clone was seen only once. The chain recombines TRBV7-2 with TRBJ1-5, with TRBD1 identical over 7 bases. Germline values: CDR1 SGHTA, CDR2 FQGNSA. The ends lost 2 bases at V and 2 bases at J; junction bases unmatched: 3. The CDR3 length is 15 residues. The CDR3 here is CASSLTGTGNQPQHF. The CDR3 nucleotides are TGTGCCAGCAGCTTAACCGGGACAGGCAATCAGCCCCAGCATTTT. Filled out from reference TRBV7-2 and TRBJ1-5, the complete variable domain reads GAGVSQSPSNKVTEKGKDVELRCDPISGHTALYWYRQSLGQGLEFLIYFQGNSAPDKSGLPSDRFSAERTGGSVSTLTIQRTQQEDSAVYLCASSLTGTGNQPQHFGDGTRLSIL.

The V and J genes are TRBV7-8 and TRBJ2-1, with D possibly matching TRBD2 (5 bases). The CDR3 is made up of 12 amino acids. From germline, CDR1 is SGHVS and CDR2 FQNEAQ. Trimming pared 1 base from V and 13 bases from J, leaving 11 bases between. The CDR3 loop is CASSLEEGRQFF. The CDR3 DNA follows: TGTGCCAGCAGCTTAGAGGAAGGGAGACAGTTCTTC.